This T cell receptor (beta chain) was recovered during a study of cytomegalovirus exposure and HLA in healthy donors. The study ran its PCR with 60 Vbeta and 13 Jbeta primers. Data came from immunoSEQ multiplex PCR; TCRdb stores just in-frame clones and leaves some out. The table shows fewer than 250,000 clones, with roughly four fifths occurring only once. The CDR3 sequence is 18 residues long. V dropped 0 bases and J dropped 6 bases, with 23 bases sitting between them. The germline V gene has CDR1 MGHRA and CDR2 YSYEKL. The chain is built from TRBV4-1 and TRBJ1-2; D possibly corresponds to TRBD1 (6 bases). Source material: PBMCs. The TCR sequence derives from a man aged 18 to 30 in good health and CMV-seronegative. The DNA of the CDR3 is TGCGCCAGCAGCCAAGATAGGGAAGGGGGGGCGCTGGGGAATGGCTACACCTTC. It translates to CASSQDREGGALGNGYTF.